The 32 T cell receptor beta chains reported below all come from one sample, sequenced in a study of cytomegalovirus exposure and HLA in healthy donors. This PCR relied on a set of 60 Vbeta primers and 13 Jbeta primers. Data came from immunoSEQ multiplex PCR; TCRdb stores just in-frame clones and leaves some out. The profile shows roughly 71,000 clones, around 69% of them singletons. The source material was PBMCs. The receptors come from a human donor in good health.

The V call is TRBV19, the J call TRBJ1-1, with D possibly TRBD1 on 6 matching bases. V was trimmed by 7 bases and J by 0 bases, leaving 9 bases between them. CDR1 LNHDA and CDR2 SQIVND come from the germline V gene (reference sequence). This CDR3 comprises 13 residues. The CDR3 sequence is CASTRQVNTEAFF. DNA for the CDR3: TGTGCCAGTACGAGACAGGTGAACACTGAAGCTTTCTTT.

The J gene is TRBJ2-5, the V gene TRBV5-6; the D gene is possibly TRBD2 (6 bases). There are 12 residues in the CDR3. CDR1 and CDR2 (germline): SGHDT, YYEEEE. Trimming pared 4 bases from V and 7 bases from J, leaving 11 bases between. CDR3 nucleotides: TGTGCCAGCAGCGCTCTGGGGGGGACCCAGTACTTC. Its translation is CASSALGGTQYF.

V is TRBV29-1 and J is TRBJ2-3, with D tentatively TRBD2 (6 bases). In germline, CDR1 is SQVTM, CDR2 ANQGSEA. The length of the CDR3 is 13 residues. Deletions cut 4 bases from V and 1 base from J, with 9 bases between. The CDR3 DNA sequence: TGCAGCGTTGTTAGCGGAGGCACAGATACGCAGTATTTT. Encoded protein: CSVVSGGTDTQYF.

The V call is TRBV28, the J call TRBJ2-5; 13 positions agree with TRBD2. V trimming: 5 bases; J trimming: 3 bases; junction bases outside the gene matches: 6. Germline V gene sequence: CDR1 MDHEN, CDR2 SYDVKM. The CDR3 is 16 amino acids. Here the CDR3 reads CASSQAGLAGKETQYF. In DNA form, the CDR3 reads TGTGCCAGCAGTCAGGCGGGACTAGCGGGAAAAGAGACCCAGTACTTC.

The chain couples TRBV18 to TRBJ1-1; D is uncertain. V lost 6 bases, J lost 1 base, and 6 bases lay in between. The CDR3 covers 12 residues. Germline assignment: CDR1 KGHSH and CDR2 LQKENI. The CDR3 reads CASSTGNTEAFF. CDR3 bases: TGTGCCAGCTCCACTGGGAACACTGAAGCTTTCTTT.

The V call is TRBV5-8, the J call TRBJ1-4, with a tentative D call TRBD1 (6 bases). Trimming shortened V by 2 bases and J by 8 bases, and 16 bases separated the two germline ends. Per the germline V gene, CDR1 is SGHTS and CDR2 is YDEGEE. This CDR3 has 15 amino acids. This chain's CDR3 is CASSFREGGAEKLFF. The DNA for the CDR3 is TGTGCCAGCAGCTTTAGGGAGGGGGGTGCGGAAAAACTGTTTTTT.

This clone is a singleton in its sample. The chain recombines TRBV5-4 with TRBJ2-3; 7 bases fit TRBD1. The CDR3 loop spans 14 amino acids. The V gene's germline CDR1 is SGHNT and CDR2 YYREEE (reference sequence). Losses at the gene ends were 2 bases for V and 1 base for J; bases not matched to a gene: 1. The CDR3 spells CASSFQGGTDTQYF. The DNA for the CDR3 is TGTGCCAGCAGCTTTCAGGGGGGCACAGATACGCAGTATTTT.

This clone appeared a few times. The chain couples TRBV18 to TRBJ2-1; tentatively, D is TRBD1 (6 bases). Trimming took off 0 bases at V and 5 bases at J, with 17 bases between the two ends. Germline V gene sequence: CDR1 KGHSH, CDR2 LQKENI. The CDR3 loop spans 17 amino acids. DNA for the CDR3: TGTGCCAGCTCACCACCCTACGGGACACCGGATGACAATGAGCAGTTCTTC. Its protein product is CASSPPYGTPDDNEQFF. The full variable domain, completed using reference TRBV18 and TRBJ2-1, is NAGVMQNPRHLVRRRGQEARLRCSPMKGHSHVYWYRQLPEEGLKFMVYLQKENIIDESGMPKERFSAEFPKEGPSILRIQQVVRGDSAAYFCASSPPYGTPDDNEQFFGPGTRLTVL.

The chain employs TRBV2 and TRBJ1-1; 10 positions agree with TRBD1. This CDR3 contains 14 residues. V lost 5 bases to trimming and J lost 5 bases; unmatched junction nucleotides: 5. Germline CDR1 and CDR2: SNHLY and FYNNEI. CDR3 residues: CASSPGQGWTEAFF. CDR3 in DNA: TGTGCCAGCAGTCCGGGACAGGGGTGGACTGAAGCTTTCTTT.

The genes are TRBV18 and TRBJ2-7; TRBD2 is a possible D gene (6 bases). Germline lookup yields CDR1 KGHSH and CDR2 LQKENI. V lost 6 bases and J lost 7, with 19 bases in between. The CDR3 length is 14 residues. The CDR3 protein is CASSGGGDRSEQYF. Written as DNA, the CDR3 is TGTGCCAGCTCGGGGGGAGGCGATCGATCGGAGCAGTACTTC. The entire variable domain, with the rest obtained from reference TRBV18 and TRBJ2-7, is as follows: NAGVMQNPRHLVRRRGQEARLRCSPMKGHSHVYWYRQLPEEGLKFMVYLQKENIIDESGMPKERFSAEFPKEGPSILRIQQVVRGDSAAYFCASSGGGDRSEQYFGPGTRLTVT.

CDR3 amino acids: CASSLRLGEASSGNTIYF. CDR3 nucleotides: TGTGCCAGCAGCTTAAGACTGGGGGAGGCATCCTCTGGAAACACCATATATTTT. V gene TRBV11-2 combines with J gene TRBJ1-3; D might be TRBD1 (5 bases). Germline lookup yields CDR1 SGHAT and CDR2 FQNNGV. Trimming removed 2 bases at V and 0 bases at J, with 17 bases between. The CDR3 has 18 amino acids.

The CDR3, as DNA: TGCGCCAGCAGCTTGGCGCAGGCCGGGGGAGAGACCCAGTACTTC. It encodes CASSLAQAGGETQYF. V gene TRBV5-1 combines with J gene TRBJ2-5; D perhaps matches TRBD2 (6 bases). The CDR3 has 15 residues. V shed 0 bases and J shed 4 bases, with 13 bases lying between them. Germline-derived CDR1 and CDR2 are SGHRS and YFSETQ.

With regard to this clone: This sample also contains other DNA sequences that code for the same CDR3. V is TRBV5-1 and J is TRBJ1-4, with TRBD1 identical over 8 bases. Losses at the gene ends were 2 bases for V and 8 bases for J; bases not matched to a gene: 14. Germline CDR1 SGHRS, CDR2 YFSETQ. This CDR3 is built from 17 residues. The CDR3 sequence is CASSFVQGEREWEKLFF. CDR3 nucleotides: TGCGCCAGCAGCTTTGTACAGGGGGAGAGGGAATGGGAAAAACTGTTTTTT.

The chain joins TRBV9 to TRBJ2-7, with a weak D call TRBD1 (5 bases). Germline V lookup: CDR1 SGDLS, CDR2 YYNGEE. The CDR3 has 12 residues. Trimming pared 4 bases from V and 4 bases from J, leaving 9 bases between. DNA of the CDR3: TGTGCCAGCAGCTTAACAGGATACGAGCAGTACTTC. This codes for CASSLTGYEQYF.

The genes are TRBV13 and TRBJ2-3, with TRBD2 identical over 7 bases. The germline V gene encodes CDR1 PRHDT and CDR2 FYEKMQ (reference sequence). V gave up 2 bases and J gave up 0 bases; unmatched junction bases: 5. The CDR3 length is 16 residues. The CDR3 region is CASSLIAGVSTDTQYF. The DNA of the CDR3 is TGTGCCAGCAGCTTAATTGCGGGAGTCAGCACAGATACGCAGTATTTT.

V gene TRBV5-6 combines with J gene TRBJ1-3, with 7 bases fitting TRBD1. Germline loops: CDR1 SGHDT, CDR2 YYEEEE. The ends lost 5 bases at V and 0 bases at J; junction bases unmatched: 8. This CDR3 has 16 amino acids. This CDR3 reads CASSMPTGTSGNTIYF. In DNA form, the CDR3 reads TGTGCCAGCAGTATGCCGACAGGGACCTCTGGAAACACCATATATTTT.

The chain combines TRBV7-9 with TRBJ2-1, with 7 bases matching TRBD1. The CDR3 extends over 15 amino acids. V dropped 0 bases and J dropped 6; count of bases not matched to a gene: 5. In germline, CDR1 is SEHNR, CDR2 FQNEAQ (reference sequence). CDR3: CASSLATGNLNEQFF. The CDR3 DNA is TGTGCCAGCAGCTTAGCGACAGGGAATCTCAATGAGCAGTTCTTC.

The chain has TRBV29-1 and TRBJ2-1; D may be TRBD2 (6 bases). The V gene lost 6 bases and the J gene lost 0 bases, with 15 bases spanning the gap. Germline values: CDR1 SQVTM, CDR2 ANQGSEA. The CDR3 is made up of 15 amino acids. In DNA, the CDR3 is TGCAGCGTGGGAGGTATAGGGAGCTCCTACAATGAGCAGTTCTTC. Its protein is CSVGGIGSSYNEQFF.

The rearrangement links TRBV6-1 to TRBJ2-5; no firm D call. Germline-derived CDR1 and CDR2 are MNHNS and SASEGT. Trimming left V 4 bases short and J 0 bases short, with 3 bases between. The CDR3 length is 12 residues. CDR3 DNA sequence: TGTGCCAGCAGTGCTCACCAAGAGACCCAGTACTTC. Its protein is CASSAHQETQYF.

With respect to this clone: This sample also contains other DNA sequences that code for the same CDR3. The rearrangement uses TRBV7-2 and TRBJ2-1; 8 bases line up with TRBD1. The CDR3 contains 14 residues. Germline trimming cut 6 bases from V and 10 bases from J; bases unmatched to any gene: 11. Germline CDR1 and CDR2: SGHTA and FQGNSA. The CDR3, as DNA: TGTGCCAGCAGGACAACTGACAGGGGAGGCGAGCAGTTCTTC. It yields the protein CASRTTDRGGEQFF.

The rearrangement links TRBV28 to TRBJ2-5; the D gene is possibly TRBD1 (5 bases). The CDR3 sequence is 12 residues long. The germline CDR1 and CDR2 sequences are MDHEN and SYDVKM. V dropped 2 bases and J dropped 4 bases, with 5 bases sitting between them. CDR3 nucleotide sequence: TGTGCCAGCAGTTTAAGGGGAGAGACCCAGTACTTC. Translating it yields CASSLRGETQYF.

This clone was observed a single time. The CDR3, as DNA: TGTGCCAGCAGTGAAGACGGAGACAATGAGCAGTTCTTC. It yields the protein CASSEDGDNEQFF. The chain couples TRBV6-1 to TRBJ2-1, with D uncertain. The CDR3 totals 13 residues. Germline V CDR1 and CDR2: MNHNS, SASEGT. V was trimmed by 1 base and J by 5 bases, leaving 6 bases between them.

V is TRBV2 and J is TRBJ2-3; TRBD2 is a possible D gene (6 bases). Trimming removed 6 bases at V and 5 bases at J, with 12 bases between. The CDR3 has 13 amino acids. CDR1 and CDR2 (germline): SNHLY, FYNNEI. The CDR3 bases are TGTGCCAGCAGGGGTTGGGAGGAAGATACGCAGTATTTT. Translated: CASRGWEEDTQYF.

This chain uses TRBV5-1 with TRBJ2-7; D may be TRBD1 (6 bases). The germline V gene encodes CDR1 SGHRS and CDR2 YFSETQ. V lost 0 bases, J lost 9 bases, and 22 bases lay in between. The CDR3 loop spans 16 amino acids. DNA for the CDR3: TGCGCCAGCAGCTTGGGTCCAGGGGCCCATTTACGAGCGCAGTACTTC. Translating it yields CASSLGPGAHLRAQYF.

The V gene is TRBV7-2, the J gene TRBJ2-5; 7 bases are shared with TRBD2. The germline V gene has CDR1 SGHTA and CDR2 FQGNSA. The V segment lost 5 bases and the J segment 3 bases; nucleotides outside the gene matches: 9. This CDR3 has 15 residues. The CDR3 sequence is CASSPGTTSKETQYF. Written as DNA, the CDR3 is TGTGCCAGCAGCCCCGGGACTACAAGTAAAGAGACCCAGTACTTC.

The rearrangement uses TRBV11-2 and TRBJ2-1, with 9 positions matching TRBD2. The CDR3 is made up of 14 amino acids. CDR1 is SGHAT, CDR2 FQNNGV, per germline. Trimming took 1 base from V and 10 from J; bases not matched to a gene: 5. The CDR3, as DNA: TGTGCCAGCAGCTTAGCCACTAGCGGGCGAGAGCAGTTCTTC. It translates to CASSLATSGREQFF.

This clone was found once. The chain joins TRBV6-1 to TRBJ2-7; D ambiguous. CDR3 length equals 13 residues. Trimming removed 4 bases at V and 0 bases at J, with 7 bases between. The germline V gene encodes CDR1 MNHNS and CDR2 SASEGT. In DNA, the CDR3 is TGTGCCAGCAGTGCGGTCGTCTCCTACGAGCAGTACTTC. Translating it yields CASSAVVSYEQYF.

The V gene is TRBV5-1, the J gene TRBJ2-5; 7 bases map to TRBD2. The CDR3 totals 15 residues. V shed 2 bases, J shed 4 bases, and the junction held 8 bases outside the gene matches. Per the germline V gene, CDR1 is SGHRS and CDR2 is YFSETQ. The CDR3 reads CASSFNGGGGETQYF. CDR3 nucleotides: TGCGCCAGCAGCTTTAACGGTGGGGGGGGAGAGACCCAGTACTTC.

The V and J genes are TRBV5-1 and TRBJ2-7; TRBD1 aligns across 8 bases. This CDR3 has 15 residues. The J segment lost 2 bases and the V segment lost 6 bases, leaving 10 bases of the junction unmatched. CDR1 is SGHRS, CDR2 YFSETQ, per germline. The CDR3 DNA follows: TGCGCCAGCACCCTCCTAGCAGGGGGCCCCTACGAGCAGTACTTC. Its translation is CASTLLAGGPYEQYF.

The chain combines TRBV2 with TRBJ2-7, with no clear D. The CDR3 has 13 amino acids. Trimming took off 5 bases at V and 2 bases at J, with 10 bases between the two ends. Germline V gives CDR1 SNHLY, CDR2 FYNNEI. DNA of the CDR3: TGTGCCAGCAGTCCCGCCGGAGCCTACGAGCAGTACTTC. Its translation: CASSPAGAYEQYF.

Regarding this clone: The sample carries other DNA sequences with the same CDR3. The gene calls are TRBV6-5 and TRBJ1-5; 8 bases fit TRBD1. From germline, CDR1 is MNHEY and CDR2 SVGAGI. CDR3 length: 15 amino acids. V lost 5 bases and J lost 6; bases outside the gene matches: 9. The CDR3: CASSRGQGEGQPQHF. The CDR3 region has the DNA TGTGCCAGCAGTCGAGGACAGGGAGAGGGTCAGCCCCAGCATTTT.

This chain connects TRBV11-2 to TRBJ1-1; unclear D gene. Germline V gene data show CDR1 as SGHAT and CDR2 as FQNNGV. This CDR3 contains 11 residues. V was trimmed by 7 bases and J by 3 bases, leaving 6 bases between them. Here the CDR3 reads CASTLYTEAFF. The CDR3 nucleotides read TGTGCCAGCACCCTGTACACTGAAGCTTTCTTT.